A single sample gave rise to the 14 T cell receptor beta chains below, sequenced in a study of T cell repertoires in cytomegalovirus infection. TCRdb used MiXCR to reprocess the reads, holding one entry per CDR3 protein. The sample includes 450,000 to 600,000 distinct CDR3 sequences, about 11% of them seen just once. The sequencing input was PBMCs. These receptor sequences come from a human donor in good health (CMV status not recorded). Some clones in this sample may be carry-over from other donors' samples.

This clonotype has ten or more counts. The rearrangement joins TRBV10-1 to TRBJ1-5; TRBD1 is a possible D gene (5 bases). V dropped 6 bases and J dropped 3 bases, with 9 bases sitting between them. The CDR3 spans 13 residues. Germline V lookup: CDR1 WNHNN, CDR2 SYGVQD (reference sequence). Here the CDR3 DNA reads TGCGCCAGCAGCGAGGACACCAATCAGCCCCAGCATTTT. Translation gives CASSEDTNQPQHF.

A few counts support this clonotype. The J gene is TRBJ1-5, the V gene TRBV19; D might be TRBD1 (5 bases). The CDR3 sequence is 14 residues long. Trimming left V 4 bases short and J 3 bases short, with 10 bases between. Germline V lookup: CDR1 LNHDA, CDR2 SQIVND (reference sequence). CDR3: CASSNRTPNQPQHF. The CDR3 DNA reads as TGTGCCAGTAGTAACCGGACACCCAATCAGCCCCAGCATTTT.

The chain uses TRBV3-1 and TRBJ1-2; TRBD1 matches at 7 bases. This CDR3 spans 15 amino acids. J gave up 2 bases and V 5 bases, and 8 bases lay outside the gene matches. Germline lookup yields CDR1 LGHDT and CDR2 YNNKEL (reference sequence). CDR3 region: CASSDRDRQNYGYTF. The CDR3, as DNA: TGTGCCAGCAGCGACCGGGACAGACAAAACTATGGCTACACCTTC.

At least ten counts were recorded for this clonotype. The V call is TRBV12-3 or TRBV12-4, the J call TRBJ1-5; a weak D match, TRBD1 (5 bases). V was clipped by 1 base and J by 2 bases, with 12 bases between them. The CDR3 has 16 residues. CDR3 sequence reads: CASSLDGQGGNQPQHF. The DNA of the CDR3 is TGTGCCAGCAGTTTAGATGGTCAGGGCGGCAATCAGCCCCAGCATTTT.

This clonotype showed up just a few times. The rearrangement joins TRBV20-1 to TRBJ1-1, with TRBD1 identical over 8 bases. Looked up from germline, CDR1 is DFQATT and CDR2 is SNEGSKA (reference sequence). Trimming removed 6 bases from V and 5 bases from J; junction bases left unmatched: 11. This CDR3 contains 14 residues. CDR3: CSAEEDRAPTEAFF. CDR3 sequence (DNA): TGCAGTGCCGAGGAGGACAGGGCCCCTACTGAAGCTTTCTTT.

This clonotype was recorded at least ten times. This chain connects TRBV28 to TRBJ2-7, with D possibly matching TRBD1 (6 bases). The V end was cut by 7 bases, the J end by 5 bases, with 12 bases between. The germline CDR1 and CDR2 sequences are MDHEN and SYDVKM. This CDR3 has 12 residues. CDR3: CASTQGRNEQYF. The CDR3 DNA reads as TGTGCCAGCACCCAGGGGAGAAACGAGCAGTACTTC.

This sequence joins TRBV5-1 and TRBJ1-4; no clear D. Between the trimmed V and J ends, which lost 0 bases and 0 bases, there was a span of 9 bases. The CDR3 covers 16 residues. Germline V gives CDR1 SGHRS, CDR2 YFSETQ. The CDR3 protein is CASSLAGPATNEKLFF. DNA for the CDR3: TGCGCCAGCAGCTTGGCAGGACCAGCAACTAATGAAAAACTGTTTTTT.

A few counts support this clonotype. V usage is TRBV28 and J usage is TRBJ1-2; no firm D call. This CDR3 has 15 residues. V was cut by 2 bases and J by 4 bases, with 14 bases left in between. Germline CDR1 reads MDHEN; CDR2 reads SYDVKM. CDR3: CASSLSARIGYGYTF. The CDR3 nucleotides read TGTGCCAGCAGTTTAAGTGCGAGGATCGGCTATGGCTACACCTTC.

In its sample, this clonotype was seen many times. This rearrangement joins TRBV11-2 to TRBJ2-2; D call uncertain. Per the germline V gene, CDR1 is SGHAT and CDR2 is FQNNGV. The CDR3 is 13 amino acids. V gave up 7 bases and J gave up 3 bases, with 9 bases separating them. DNA for the CDR3: TGTGCCAGCAATCAAAAGGACACCGGGGAGCTGTTTTTT. This encodes CASNQKDTGELFF.

This clonotype was counted ten times or more. J is TRBJ1-3 and V is TRBV29-1, with 8 nucleotides matching TRBD1. The CDR3 runs 15 residues. Germline CDR1 SQVTM, CDR2 ANQGSEA. V was pared by 6 bases and J by 0 bases, with 7 bases of the junction left unmatched. Written as DNA, the CDR3 is TGCAGCGTATCCCGGACAGGGAGCTCTGGAAACACCATATATTTT. It yields the protein CSVSRTGSSGNTIYF.

The table lists this clonotype with many counts. This chain uses TRBV2 with TRBJ2-5, with D perhaps matching TRBD1 (6 bases). The CDR3 runs 15 residues. With 4 bases removed from V and 2 bases from J, the gap between germline ends came to 14 bases. Germline V CDR1 and CDR2: SNHLY, FYNNEI. The CDR3, as DNA: TGTGCCAGCAGTGGAGGGGGTCAGGGGCAAGAGACCCAGTACTTC. Its protein product is CASSGGGQGQETQYF.

In its sample, this clonotype was seen many times. The chain carries TRBV7-8 and TRBJ1-1; 11 bases agree with TRBD1. The germline V gene encodes CDR1 SGHVS and CDR2 FQNEAQ. J lost 3 bases, V lost 0 bases, and 0 bases had no gene match. CDR3 length: 15 amino acids. The CDR3 bases are TGTGCCAGCAGCTTAGCGGGACAGGGGGACACTGAAGCTTTCTTT. It encodes CASSLAGQGDTEAFF. The full variable domain, its missing parts supplied by reference TRBV7-8 and TRBJ1-1, is GAGVSQSPRYKVAKRGQDVALRCDPISGHVSLFWYQQALGQGPEFLTYFQNEAQLDKSGLPSDRFFAERPEGSVSTLKIQRTQQEDSAVYLCASSLAGQGDTEAFFGQGTRLTVV.

This clonotype was observed a handful of times. The V call is TRBV28, the J call TRBJ2-2, with D unclear. The ends were cut back, 6 bases at V and 5 bases at J, with 13 bases in the middle. The germline V gene has CDR1 MDHEN and CDR2 SYDVKM. The CDR3 consists of 14 residues. The CDR3 nucleotides are TGTGCCAGCAGCCGTCGGTTTGGGACCGGGGAGCTGTTTTTT. Its protein product is CASSRRFGTGELFF.

The CDR3 region is CAWRSKTGGNSYEQYF. DNA for the CDR3: TGTGCCTGGAGATCTAAGACAGGGGGTAACTCCTACGAGCAGTACTTC. The genes are TRBV30 and TRBJ2-7; 9 bases are a match to TRBD1. The ends lost 3 bases at V and 0 bases at J; junction bases unmatched: 9. The CDR3 contains 16 residues. Germline V CDR1 and CDR2: GTSNPN, SVGIG (reference sequence).